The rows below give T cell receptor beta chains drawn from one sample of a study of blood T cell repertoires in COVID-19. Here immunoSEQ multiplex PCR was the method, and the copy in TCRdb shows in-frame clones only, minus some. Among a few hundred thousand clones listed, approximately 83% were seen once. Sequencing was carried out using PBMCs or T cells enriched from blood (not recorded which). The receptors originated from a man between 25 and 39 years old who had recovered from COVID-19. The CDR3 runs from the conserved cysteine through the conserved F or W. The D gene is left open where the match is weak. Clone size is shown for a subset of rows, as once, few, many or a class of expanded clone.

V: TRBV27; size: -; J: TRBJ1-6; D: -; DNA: TGTGCCAGCAGTTTGCAGGGGCCCCTCTATAATTCACCCCTCCACTTT; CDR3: CASSLQGPLYNSPLHF
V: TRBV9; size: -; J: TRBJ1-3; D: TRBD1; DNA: TGTGCCAGCAGCGTGAGACAGGGTATATCAGGAAACACCATATATTTT; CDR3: CASSVRQGISGNTIYF
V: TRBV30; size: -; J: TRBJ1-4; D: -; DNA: TGTGCCTGGTTTAGGGGGGGCGGTGAAAAACTGTTTTTT; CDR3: CAWFRGGGEKLFF
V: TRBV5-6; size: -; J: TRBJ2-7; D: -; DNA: TGTGCCAGCAGCTTGGGTTATGAGCAGTACTTC; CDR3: CASSLGYEQYF
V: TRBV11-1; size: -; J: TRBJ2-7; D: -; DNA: TGTGCCAGCAGCTTGGTCAGGCACTACGAGCAGTACTTC; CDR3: CASSLVRHYEQYF
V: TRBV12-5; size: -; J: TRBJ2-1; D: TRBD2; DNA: TGTGCTAGTGGTTTGGCACGTTCGGGGGGTTCCCCGGATATCGATGAGCAGTTCTTC; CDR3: CASGLARSGGSPDIDEQFF
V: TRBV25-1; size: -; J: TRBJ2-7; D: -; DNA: TGTGCCAGCAGTCCCTGGCAGGGAATATCCCACGAGCAGTACTTC; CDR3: CASSPWQGISHEQYF
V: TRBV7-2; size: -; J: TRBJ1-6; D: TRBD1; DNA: TGTGCCAGCAGAGCCGGGACAGGGCGTAATTCACCCCTCCACTTT; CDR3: CASRAGTGRNSPLHF
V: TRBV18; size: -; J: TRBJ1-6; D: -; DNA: TGTGCCAGCTCACCAGGGGGCGGTTCACCCCTCCACTTT; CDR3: CASSPGGGSPLHF
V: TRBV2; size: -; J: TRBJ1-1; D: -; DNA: TGTGCCAGCAGTGATCGTCCTGCGGGGAGCACTGAAGCTTTCTTT; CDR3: CASSDRPAGSTEAFF
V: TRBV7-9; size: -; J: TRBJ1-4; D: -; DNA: TGTGCCAGCAGCCGGCAGGGAAAACTGTTTTTT; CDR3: CASSRQGKLFF
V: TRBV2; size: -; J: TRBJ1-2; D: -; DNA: TGTGCCAGCAGGAACAGAATTAACTATGGCTACACCTTC; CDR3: CASRNRINYGYTF
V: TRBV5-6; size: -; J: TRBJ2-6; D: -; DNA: TGTGCCAGCAGCTTGGAAATGTACTCTGGGGCCAACGTCCTGACTTTC; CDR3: CASSLEMYSGANVLTF
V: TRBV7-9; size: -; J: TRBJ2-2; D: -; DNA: TGTGCCAGCAGCTTAGGGCAGAACACCGGGGAGCTGTTTTTT; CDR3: CASSLGQNTGELFF
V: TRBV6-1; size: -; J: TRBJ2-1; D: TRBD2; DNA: TGTGCCAGCAGTGAGGGGACTAGCGATTACAATGAGCAGTTCTTC; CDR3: CASSEGTSDYNEQFF
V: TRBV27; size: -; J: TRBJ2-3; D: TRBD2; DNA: TGTGCCAGCAGTTCCCCTCGTCTAGCGGGGGGGCGGTATGATACGCAGTATTTT; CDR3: CASSSPRLAGGRYDTQYF
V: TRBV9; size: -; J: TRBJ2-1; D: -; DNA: TGTGCCAGCAGCCCTGGGGACTCGGCTGGGAAGCAGTTCTTC; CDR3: CASSPGDSAGKQFF
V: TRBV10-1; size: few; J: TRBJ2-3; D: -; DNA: TGCGCCAGCAGTGACAGAGATACGCAGTATTTT; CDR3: CASSDRDTQYF